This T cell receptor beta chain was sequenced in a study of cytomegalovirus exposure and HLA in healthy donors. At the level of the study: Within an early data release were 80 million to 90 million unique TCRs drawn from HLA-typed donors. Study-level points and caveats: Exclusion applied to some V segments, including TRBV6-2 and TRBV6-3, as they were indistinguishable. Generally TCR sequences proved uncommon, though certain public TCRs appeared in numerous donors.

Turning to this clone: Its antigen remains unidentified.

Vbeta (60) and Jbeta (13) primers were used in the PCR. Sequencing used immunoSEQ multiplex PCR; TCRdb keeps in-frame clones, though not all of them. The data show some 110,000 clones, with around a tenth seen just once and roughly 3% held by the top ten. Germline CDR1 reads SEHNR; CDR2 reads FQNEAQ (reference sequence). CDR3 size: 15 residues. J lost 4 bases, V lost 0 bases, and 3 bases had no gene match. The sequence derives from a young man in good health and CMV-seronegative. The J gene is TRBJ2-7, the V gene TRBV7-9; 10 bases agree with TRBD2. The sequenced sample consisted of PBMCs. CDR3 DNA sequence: TGTGCCAGCAGCTTAGCAGGTAGCGGGGGGTACGAGCAGTACTTC. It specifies CASSLAGSGGYEQYF.